The clone carrying this TCR beta chain was found once. Its specificity is not known. Axillary draining lymph nodes of breast cancer patients supplied the node samples. The sample belongs to a study of breast tumors, draining lymph nodes, adjacent tissues. Overall study results and limits: Luminal-like breast cancer showed significantly greater tumor-nontumor repertoire similarity than basal-like breast cancer did. Compared with lymph nodes, tumors were less diverse; compared with nontumor tissue, more. Most tumor T cells seemingly derive from lymph node, then expand in tumor. Data only fit, rather than demonstrated, lymph node origin of most tumor T cells.

TCRdb reprocessed the multiplex PCR reads with MiXCR, giving one entry per CDR3 protein. The data contain more than 200,000 distinct CDR3 sequences, 32% of them singletons. CDR1 and CDR2 (germline): SQVTM, ANQGSEA. V gave up 8 bases and J gave up 1 base, with 15 bases separating them. This CDR3 contains 13 residues. The chain recombines TRBV29-1 with TRBJ2-7, with D possibly TRBD2 on 5 matching bases. This TCR was recovered from a female donor with breast cancer. Some clones in this sample may be carry-over from other donors' samples. Specimen: axillary lymph node tissue. CDR3 amino acids: CSLYQAGSYEQYF. DNA of the CDR3: TGCAGCTTGTATCAGGCGGGTTCCTACGAGCAGTACTTC.